Listed below are T cell receptor beta chains from one sample, sequenced in a study of cytomegalovirus exposure and HLA in healthy donors. Some clones are missing from TCRdb's copy, which holds only in-frame ones; the method was immunoSEQ multiplex PCR. The sample consists of 150,000 to 200,000 clones, about 90% of them appearing once. The sequencing sample was made of PBMCs. These TCRs come from a boy between 2 and 10 years old in good health and CMV-seronegative. CDR3s include the opening cysteine and the closing phenylalanine or tryptophan.

J: TRBJ1-1
V: TRBV5-1
CDR3: CASSREQGSITEAFF

J: TRBJ2-1
V: TRBV7-3
CDR3: CASSLTRGGREQFF

J: TRBJ1-3
V: TRBV30
CDR3: CAWSRTGIYSGNTIYF

J: TRBJ1-4
V: TRBV4-1
CDR3: CASSQDTTGPNEKLFF

J: TRBJ2-2
V: TRBV10-3
CDR3: CAIISSGRDTGELFF

J: TRBJ2-6
V: TRBV29-1
CDR3: CSVEDRGRGANVLTF

J: TRBJ2-6
V: TRBV9
CDR3: CASSVETGFPGANVLTF

J: TRBJ1-1
V: TRBV6-1
CDR3: CASSALPGQGNTEAFF

J: TRBJ2-2
V: TRBV6-1
CDR3: CAITGGADTGELFF

J: TRBJ1-5
V: TRBV6-6
CDR3: CASSYSATGTGQPQHF

J: TRBJ2-7
V: TRBV27
CDR3: CASSLFPGGHYEQYF

J: TRBJ2-3
V: TRBV28
CDR3: CASLGSGAPDTQYF

J: TRBJ2-3
V: TRBV5-1
CDR3: CASSRTVGTSGGITDTQYF

J: TRBJ2-3
V: TRBV19
CDR3: CASSRAGLEATDTQYF

J: TRBJ2-7
V: TRBV10-2
CDR3: CASSVAGTGVSEQYF

J: TRBJ1-6
V: TRBV19
CDR3: CASSLKSSYNSPLHF

J: TRBJ2-1
V: TRBV5-1
CDR3: CASSLVGTSGGEQFF

J: TRBJ1-4
V: TRBV5-6
CDR3: CASSLDRGRKLFF

J: TRBJ1-2
V: TRBV19
CDR3: CASSMGTGVGANYGYTF

J: TRBJ2-6
V: TRBV1
CDR3: CTSRGRSSSGANVLTF

J: TRBJ1-2
V: TRBV7-9
CDR3: CASSWDREEGYGYTF

J: TRBJ2-6
V: TRBV30
CDR3: CAWTRGGTGANVLTF

J: TRBJ2-2
V: TRBV12-5
CDR3: CASGLTSGGHPGELFF

J: TRBJ1-1
V: TRBV27
CDR3: CASSLQGAGSEAFF

J: TRBJ2-7
V: TRBV5-5
CDR3: CASSSGTVYEQYF

J: TRBJ2-1
V: TRBV5-1
CDR3: CASSLGTGREQFF

J: TRBJ1-3
V: TRBV11-1
CDR3: CASSSQGLTGNTIYF

J: NA
V: TRBV9
CDR3: CASSVAETGYEQYF

J: TRBJ1-2
V: TRBV7-9
CDR3: CSSSHLTTETNYGYTF

J: NA
V: TRBV13
CDR3: CASSLVGQGRYEQYF

J: TRBJ2-5
V: TRBV5-4
CDR3: CASSLPQETQYF

J: TRBJ1-6
V: TRBV7-3
CDR3: CASSLQGRDSPLHF

J: TRBJ2-5
V: TRBV19
CDR3: CASSIGQGVGETQYF

J: TRBJ2-7
V: TRBV19
CDR3: CASSISGPGQEYEQYF

J: TRBJ2-3
V: TRBV27
CDR3: CARTQTRGLADTQYF

J: TRBJ2-2
V: TRBV18
CDR3: CASSPIAENTGELFF

J: TRBJ1-1
V: TRBV29-1
CDR3: CSVLRTGLPEAFF

J: TRBJ1-5
V: TRBV30
CDR3: CAWSVVGQGGQPQHF

J: TRBJ1-2
V: TRBV19
CDR3: CASSKTAGHGYTF

J: TRBJ2-1
V: TRBV5-4
CDR3: CASSFRPSRAYNEQFF

J: TRBJ2-1
V: TRBV30
CDR3: CAWSIGTSWVSNEQFF

J: TRBJ2-7
V: TRBV7-2
CDR3: CASSLEPGTYEQYF

J: TRBJ2-7
V: TRBV29-1
CDR3: CSVGGRQGIYEQYF

J: TRBJ2-6
V: TRBV27
CDR3: CASSWTGGSSGANVLTF

J: TRBJ2-7
V: TRBV2
CDR3: CATSRELGQYF

J: TRBJ1-6
V: TRBV2
CDR3: CASSGDSFSPLHF

J: TRBJ2-2
V: TRBV28
CDR3: CASSYPADRLNTGELFF

J: TRBJ2-1
V: TRBV10-3
CDR3: CAAHSPASGLHEQFF

J: TRBJ1-6
V: TRBV19
CDR3: CASLGEDSPLHF

J: TRBJ2-5
V: TRBV7-9
CDR3: CASKGAGVRETQYF

J: TRBJ2-1
V: TRBV11-2
CDR3: CASSPQLAGPYNEQFF

J: TRBJ2-7
V: TRBV7-9
CDR3: CASSLGQTGMSYEQYF

J: TRBJ1-1
V: TRBV19
CDR3: CASTLRGAINTEAFF

J: TRBJ1-4
V: TRBV7-9
CDR3: CSSSLISGATNEKLFF

J: NA
V: TRBV29-1
CDR3: CSVDLTGTYEQYF

J: TRBJ2-7
V: TRBV28
CDR3: CASRRQGPSYEQYF

J: NA
V: TRBV6-1
CDR3: CASSTGSGGPYEQYF

J: TRBJ1-1
V: TRBV30
CDR3: CAWSFSTGNEAFF

J: TRBJ1-1
V: TRBV9
CDR3: CASSEGQGGNTEAFF